These T cell receptor beta chains were read from a single sample in a study of T cell responses to AZD1222 COVID-19 vaccine. Repertoires were generated with immunoSEQ multiplex PCR, while TCRdb's copy carries only in-frame clones and drops some. The sample carries over 130,000 clones, 92% recorded once. This specimen was peripheral blood, taken 28 days after the second AZD1222 dose. The receptors derive from an adult who received the AZD1222 COVID-19 vaccine. Each CDR3 is given with its conserved first and last residue. The D gene is left open where the match is weak. For some rows the clone size is stated as once, few or many, or as a class when expanded; others skip it.

clone size: NA; D gene: NA; J gene: TRBJ2-7; V gene: TRBV3-1/TRBV3-2; CDR3 DNA: TGTGCCAGCAGCCAAGAGGGAGTTTACGAGCAGTACTTC; CDR3 protein: CASSQEGVYEQYF
clone size: many; D gene: TRBD1; J gene: TRBJ1-4; V gene: TRBV2; CDR3 DNA: TGTGCCAGCCGGCGGACAGGGAATGAAAAACTGTTTTTT; CDR3 protein: CASRRTGNEKLFF
clone size: NA; D gene: TRBD1; J gene: TRBJ1-2; V gene: TRBV18; CDR3 DNA: TGTGCCAGCTCACCCACGGGACAGGGCCGGGGCTACACCTTC; CDR3 protein: CASSPTGQGRGYTF
clone size: once; D gene: NA; J gene: TRBJ2-7; V gene: TRBV6-5; CDR3 DNA: TGTGCCAGCAGTCCCAACCCGGGACATGCCTACGAGCAGTACTTC; CDR3 protein: CASSPNPGHAYEQYF
clone size: once; D gene: NA; J gene: TRBJ2-5; V gene: TRBV28; CDR3 DNA: TGTGCCAGCAGTTCTGGGGGGAGCCGAGAGACCCAGTACTTC; CDR3 protein: CASSSGGSRETQYF
clone size: NA; D gene: TRBD1; J gene: TRBJ2-1; V gene: TRBV6-5; CDR3 DNA: TGTGCCAGCAGTTCCGGACAGGGTCGAAATGAGCAGTTCTTC; CDR3 protein: CASSSGQGRNEQFF
clone size: NA; D gene: TRBD1; J gene: TRBJ1-1; V gene: TRBV10-3; CDR3 DNA: TGTGCCATCAGTGAGACAGGGGGGCCCACTGAAGCTTTCTTT; CDR3 protein: CAISETGGPTEAFF
clone size: NA; D gene: TRBD1; J gene: TRBJ2-7; V gene: TRBV19; CDR3 DNA: TGTGCCAGTACCACGACAGGGGGGCCGTCCTACGAGCAGTACTTC; CDR3 protein: CASTTTGGPSYEQYF
clone size: NA; D gene: NA; J gene: TRBJ1-5; V gene: TRBV7-2; CDR3 DNA: TGTGCCAGCAGCGCCGTCTTGGATCAGCCCCAGCATTTT; CDR3 protein: CASSAVLDQPQHF
clone size: once; D gene: NA; J gene: TRBJ2-5; V gene: TRBV30; CDR3 DNA: TGTGCCTGGAGTGTACTTAACAGGGTGGGGGAGACCCAGTACTTC; CDR3 protein: CAWSVLNRVGETQYF
clone size: NA; D gene: NA; J gene: TRBJ1-5; V gene: TRBV10-3; CDR3 DNA: TGTGCCATCAGCAGTGGAGGTAGCAATCAGCCCCAGCATTTT; CDR3 protein: CAISSGGSNQPQHF
clone size: NA; D gene: TRBD1; J gene: TRBJ2-7; V gene: TRBV19; CDR3 DNA: TGTGCAGCTAAGGACAGGGCAGCTGTACGCTACGAGCAGTACTTC; CDR3 protein: CAAKDRAAVRYEQYF
clone size: NA; D gene: NA; J gene: TRBJ1-2; V gene: TRBV5-4; CDR3 DNA: TGTGCCAGCAGCTTGGAGGTGGGGCGCGGCTATGGCTACACCTTC; CDR3 protein: CASSLEVGRGYGYTF
clone size: NA; D gene: TRBD2; J gene: TRBJ2-7; V gene: TRBV4-3; CDR3 DNA: TGCGCCAGCAGCCGCACGGCTAGCGGGAGAGCATACGAGCAGTACTTC; CDR3 protein: CASSRTASGRAYEQYF
clone size: NA; D gene: TRBD2; J gene: TRBJ2-7; V gene: TRBV27; CDR3 DNA: TGTGCCAGCAGTTTTATAGCGGGGCCTCCCTACGAGCAGTACTTC; CDR3 protein: CASSFIAGPPYEQYF
clone size: NA; D gene: NA; J gene: TRBJ1-2; V gene: TRBV10-3; CDR3 DNA: TGTGCCACGGGGACGCCCGTGCTTGGCTACACCTTC; CDR3 protein: CATGTPVLGYTF
clone size: NA; D gene: NA; J gene: TRBJ2-7; V gene: TRBV7-8; CDR3 DNA: TGTGCCAGCAGCCCCACATCGTACGAGCAGTACTTC; CDR3 protein: CASSPTSYEQYF
clone size: NA; D gene: TRBD1; J gene: TRBJ2-7; V gene: TRBV28; CDR3 DNA: TGTGCCAGCAGAACTAGGGACAGGGTGGCCTACGAGCAGTACTTC; CDR3 protein: CASRTRDRVAYEQYF
clone size: few; D gene: NA; J gene: TRBJ2-5; V gene: TRBV29-1; CDR3 DNA: TGCAGCGTTGGAGCGGTTCAAGAGACCCAGTACTTC; CDR3 protein: CSVGAVQETQYF
clone size: NA; D gene: TRBD1; J gene: TRBJ1-2; V gene: TRBV10-1; CDR3 DNA: TGCGCCAGCAGTTCGGACAGGGCCTATGGCTACACCTTC; CDR3 protein: CASSSDRAYGYTF
clone size: NA; D gene: NA; J gene: TRBJ2-2; V gene: TRBV7-2; CDR3 DNA: TGTGCCAGCAGCCGTTGGACAGATCCCTACACCGGGGAGCTGTTTTTT; CDR3 protein: CASSRWTDPYTGELFF
clone size: NA; D gene: TRBD2; J gene: TRBJ2-3; V gene: TRBV4-3; CDR3 DNA: TGCGCCAGCAGCCAAGCCTCTAGCGGGAGGGGTAGAGGGGCAGATACGCAGTATTTT; CDR3 protein: CASSQASSGRGRGADTQYF
clone size: NA; D gene: NA; J gene: TRBJ2-7; V gene: TRBV7-2; CDR3 DNA: TGTGCCAGCAGCTTAAGTTGGGTACTAGACGAGCAGTACTTC; CDR3 protein: CASSLSWVLDEQYF
clone size: NA; D gene: NA; J gene: TRBJ2-1; V gene: TRBV7-9; CDR3 DNA: TGTGCCAGCAGCTTAGCCGGACTGGGAAGCAATGAGCAGTTCTTC; CDR3 protein: CASSLAGLGSNEQFF
clone size: few; D gene: TRBD1; J gene: TRBJ1-5; V gene: TRBV3-1/TRBV3-2; CDR3 DNA: TGTGCCAGCAGCCAGGACAGGGGTCAGCCCCAGCATTTT; CDR3 protein: CASSQDRGQPQHF
clone size: NA; D gene: TRBD2; J gene: TRBJ2-7; V gene: TRBV11-3; CDR3 DNA: TGTGCCAGCAGCTTAGGGTCTAGCGGGAGAAATTACGAGCAGTACTTC; CDR3 protein: CASSLGSSGRNYEQYF
clone size: NA; D gene: TRBD1; J gene: TRBJ1-3; V gene: TRBV5-5; CDR3 DNA: TGTGCCAGCAGGATGACAGGGACAAACACCATATATTTT; CDR3 protein: CASRMTGTNTIYF
clone size: NA; D gene: TRBD1; J gene: TRBJ1-2; V gene: TRBV7-9; CDR3 DNA: TGTGCCAGCAGCTCAAACGACAGGGGGCTTAGCTATGGCTACACCTTC; CDR3 protein: CASSSNDRGLSYGYTF
clone size: NA; D gene: TRBD2; J gene: TRBJ2-1; V gene: TRBV11-3; CDR3 DNA: TGTGCCAGCAGCTTCGCCGGGACTAGCGAGAACAATGAGCAGTTCTTC; CDR3 protein: CASSFAGTSENNEQFF
clone size: once; D gene: TRBD1; J gene: TRBJ1-1; V gene: TRBV4-1; CDR3 DNA: TGCGCCAGCAGCCACCTGAACAGGGGCTTGAACACTGAAGCTTTCTTT; CDR3 protein: CASSHLNRGLNTEAFF
clone size: NA; D gene: NA; J gene: TRBJ1-2; V gene: TRBV14; CDR3 DNA: TGTGCCAGCAGCCTAGGGACACGGAGAGGCTACACCTTC; CDR3 protein: CASSLGTRRGYTF
clone size: NA; D gene: TRBD2; J gene: TRBJ2-7; V gene: TRBV7-8; CDR3 DNA: TGTGCCAGCAGCATGGGGTGGGCGGGAGAGTTGACCTACGAGCAGTACTTC; CDR3 protein: CASSMGWAGELTYEQYF
clone size: NA; D gene: NA; J gene: TRBJ2-5; V gene: TRBV30; CDR3 DNA: TGTGCCTACCACCGGGGACAAGAGACCCAGTACTTC; CDR3 protein: CAYHRGQETQYF
clone size: once; D gene: NA; J gene: TRBJ2-3; V gene: TRBV9; CDR3 DNA: TGTGCCAGCAGCGTAGTCGGGGATACGCAGTATTTT; CDR3 protein: CASSVVGDTQYF
clone size: NA; D gene: NA; J gene: TRBJ1-1; V gene: TRBV7-9; CDR3 DNA: TGTGCCAGCAGCTTAGCGGTTTTTGAGAACACTGAAGCTTTCTTT; CDR3 protein: CASSLAVFENTEAFF
clone size: NA; D gene: NA; J gene: TRBJ2-3; V gene: TRBV7-9; CDR3 DNA: TGTGCCCCCGTAGGGGCGGGAAGCACAGATACGCAGTATTTT; CDR3 protein: CAPVGAGSTDTQYF
clone size: NA; D gene: NA; J gene: TRBJ2-7; V gene: TRBV27; CDR3 DNA: TGTGCCAGCAGTTTACGCGAAGGGTGGGAGCCAGAATACGAGCAGTACTTC; CDR3 protein: CASSLREGWEPEYEQYF
clone size: NA; D gene: TRBD1; J gene: TRBJ1-2; V gene: TRBV11-3; CDR3 DNA: TGTGCCAGCAGCCCGTATAGGGGGCATCACTATGGCTACACCTTC; CDR3 protein: CASSPYRGHHYGYTF
clone size: NA; D gene: NA; J gene: TRBJ2-1; V gene: TRBV6-5; CDR3 DNA: TGTGCCAGCAGTAGGGGTCTCTATGAGCAGTTCTTC; CDR3 protein: CASSRGLYEQFF
clone size: few; D gene: NA; J gene: TRBJ1-4; V gene: TRBV25-1; CDR3 DNA: TGTGCCAGCAGTCAAGGAGGGGCAACTAATGAAAAACTGTTTTTT; CDR3 protein: CASSQGGATNEKLFF
clone size: NA; D gene: NA; J gene: TRBJ2-3; V gene: TRBV19; CDR3 DNA: TGTGCCAGTAGTAGAAGCGGGCGTTTGACTAGCACAGATACGCAGTATTTT; CDR3 protein: CASSRSGRLTSTDTQYF
clone size: NA; D gene: TRBD1; J gene: TRBJ2-3; V gene: TRBV6-1; CDR3 DNA: TGTGCCAGCAGTGATATTCTATCTGGGACAGGGTCCACAGATACGCAGTATTTT; CDR3 protein: CASSDILSGTGSTDTQYF
clone size: NA; D gene: NA; J gene: TRBJ2-4; V gene: TRBV19; CDR3 DNA: TGTGCCAGTAGTCCCCTGGCGGCGGCCAAAAACATTCAGTACTTC; CDR3 protein: CASSPLAAAKNIQYF
clone size: NA; D gene: NA; J gene: TRBJ2-3; V gene: TRBV9; CDR3 DNA: TGTGCCAGCAGCACTAGAGGTGGCACAGATACGCAGTATTTT; CDR3 protein: CASSTRGGTDTQYF
clone size: once; D gene: NA; J gene: TRBJ2-3; V gene: TRBV25-1; CDR3 DNA: TGTGCCAGCAGTGTGGACAGCACAGATACGCAGTATTTT; CDR3 protein: CASSVDSTDTQYF
clone size: NA; D gene: TRBD1; J gene: TRBJ2-7; V gene: TRBV29-1; CDR3 DNA: TGCAGCGTCGATCCGGGACAGGGGTCCTACGAGCAGTACTTC; CDR3 protein: CSVDPGQGSYEQYF
clone size: NA; D gene: NA; J gene: TRBJ1-2; V gene: TRBV11-2; CDR3 DNA: TGTGCCAGCAGCTTAGCTACAGTAAATGGCTACACCTTC; CDR3 protein: CASSLATVNGYTF
clone size: NA; D gene: TRBD2; J gene: TRBJ2-2; V gene: TRBV27; CDR3 DNA: TGTGCCAGCAGTTTCCTAGCGGGTGGCGGGGAGCTGTTTTTT; CDR3 protein: CASSFLAGGGELFF
clone size: NA; D gene: NA; J gene: TRBJ2-3; V gene: TRBV5-8; CDR3 DNA: TGTGCCAGCAGCTGGAGGGGGGCAGATACGCAGTATTTT; CDR3 protein: CASSWRGADTQYF
clone size: NA; D gene: NA; J gene: TRBJ2-7; V gene: TRBV6-5; CDR3 DNA: TGTGCCAGCAGTTCCGGGACTTGGGACGAGCAGTACTTC; CDR3 protein: CASSSGTWDEQYF
clone size: NA; D gene: TRBD1; J gene: TRBJ1-2; V gene: TRBV5-4; CDR3 DNA: TGTGCCAGCAGCTTGAGCCGACAGGGAGGCGGCTACACCTTC; CDR3 protein: CASSLSRQGGGYTF
clone size: NA; D gene: NA; J gene: TRBJ1-5; V gene: TRBV2; CDR3 DNA: TGTGCCAGCAGTGTGGGAAATAGCAATCAGCCCCAGCATTTT; CDR3 protein: CASSVGNSNQPQHF
clone size: NA; D gene: NA; J gene: TRBJ1-5; V gene: TRBV27; CDR3 DNA: TGTGCCAGCAGCCCGCTGCCGTCAAATCAGCCCCAGCATTTT; CDR3 protein: CASSPLPSNQPQHF
clone size: NA; D gene: NA; J gene: TRBJ1-2; V gene: TRBV3-1/TRBV3-2; CDR3 DNA: TGTGCCAGCAGCCAGAAAGTTTGGCGGGACATCTCTAACTATGGCTACACCTTC; CDR3 protein: CASSQKVWRDISNYGYTF
clone size: NA; D gene: TRBD2; J gene: TRBJ2-1; V gene: TRBV6-1; CDR3 DNA: TGTGCCAGCAGTGAAGAGGAAGGGCCGGGAGGCAATGAGCAGTTCTTC; CDR3 protein: CASSEEEGPGGNEQFF